This entry lists 31 T cell receptor beta chains sequenced from one sample in a study of vaccination effects on CD4 cells after COVID-19. Antigen-specific CD4+ T cell clonotypes were called by their expansion after viral peptide-pool culture in ViraFEST. With more than 9 days of culture completed, CD4+ T cells were isolated. Everyone in the study got two shots of either the BNT162b2 or mRNA-1273 vaccine. These TCRs' antigens remain unknown. Measured with immunoSEQ multiplex PCR; TCRdb has only the in-frame clones, and not every one. Of approximately 29,000 clones in the sample, 70% to 75% were seen once. Material: CD4+ T cells from PBMCs cultured with HCoV-NL63 spike peptides, obtained after COVID-19 vaccination. All receptors come from a human donor who received a COVID-19 vaccine.

The chain couples TRBV5-1 to TRBJ1-2; 8 bases fit TRBD1. CDR1 and CDR2 from the germline V gene are SGHRS and YFSETQ. The CDR3 runs 13 residues. V dropped 6 bases and J dropped 8; count of bases not matched to a gene: 9. CDR3 nucleotide sequence: TGCGCCAGCAAGGGACAGGAACTAGAAGGCTACACCTTC. It encodes CASKGQELEGYTF.

The chain recombines TRBV7-2 with TRBJ1-5; TRBD1 is a possible D gene (6 bases). CDR1 is SGHTA, CDR2 FQGNSA, per germline. Deletions cut 0 bases from V and 6 bases from J, with 12 bases between. The CDR3 covers 15 residues. CDR3 in DNA: TGTGCCAGCAGCTTAGCGCCGGGGGCGGTTCAGCCCCAGCATTTT. Protein sequence: CASSLAPGAVQPQHF.

The genes are TRBV6-1 and TRBJ2-2; TRBD2 agrees at 7 bases. This CDR3 has 15 residues. The J segment lost 6 bases and the V segment lost 2 bases, leaving 6 bases of the junction unmatched. Germline CDR1 and CDR2: MNHNS and SASEGT. The CDR3 nucleotides read TGTGCCAGCAGTGAACAGGCGGGGGATCCCGGGGAGCTGTTTTTT. Protein product: CASSEQAGDPGELFF.

The chain uses TRBV13 and TRBJ1-3; weak D call: TRBD1 (5 bases). Trimming stripped 10 bases from V and 8 bases from J, with 21 bases between. The CDR3 is 14 residues long. Germline CDR1 and CDR2: PRHDT and FYEKMQ (reference sequence). The CDR3 spells CATLRVGERDTIYF. DNA of the CDR3: TGTGCCACCTTACGGGTGGGGGAGCGGGACACCATATATTTT.

The chain joins TRBV12-3 or TRBV12-4 to TRBJ2-1; D tentatively reads TRBD1 or TRBD2 (5 bases each). The CDR3 sequence is 12 residues long. Trimming shortened V by 7 bases and J by 12 bases, and 16 bases separated the two germline ends. The CDR3 sequence is CASTIGTGVQFF. The CDR3, as DNA: TGTGCCAGCACCATTGGGACCGGTGTGCAGTTCTTC.

The table lists this clone with a few counts. The V and J genes are TRBV11-2 and TRBJ2-1; 7 bases map to TRBD2. The CDR3 has 16 residues. Germline lookup yields CDR1 SGHAT and CDR2 FQNNGV. V lost 7 bases to trimming and J lost 7 bases; unmatched junction nucleotides: 16. For the CDR3, the DNA is TGTGCCAGCACCTTTAGGGCGGGGGAGGGGAAAAATGAGCAGTTCTTC. Translated, it gives CASTFRAGEGKNEQFF.

V usage is TRBV21-1 and J usage is TRBJ2-5; the DNA was not used to check the table's D call, TRBD1. TRBV21-1 represents a pseudogene. CDR3 length: 13 amino acids. This CDR3 is CASSGPQQETQYF. DNA for the CDR3: TGTGCCAGCAGCGGTCCTCAGCAAGAGACCCAGTACTTC.

V gene TRBV5-5 combines with J gene TRBJ1-2; possibly TRBD1 for D (5 bases). Germline lookup yields CDR1 SGHKS and CDR2 YYEKEE (reference sequence). Trimming took 1 base from V and 4 from J, leaving 20 bases between them. CDR3 length: 17 amino acids. CDR3 DNA sequence: TGTGCCAGCAGCTTGAAATTTCAGGGAGTGACTGGCTATGGCTACACCTTC. Translation gives CASSLKFQGVTGYGYTF.

The chain combines TRBV6-5 with TRBJ1-1; no firm D call. This CDR3 is built from 13 residues. Germline V gives CDR1 MNHEY, CDR2 SVGAGI. V was pared by 6 bases and J by 0 bases, with 8 bases between. CDR3 sequence (DNA): TGTGCCAGCAGGCCGACGGTGAACACTGAAGCTTTCTTT. Protein: CASRPTVNTEAFF.

V usage is TRBV6-5 and J usage is TRBJ2-5; weak D call: TRBD1 (6 bases). This CDR3 spans 12 amino acids. V gave up 6 bases and J gave up 7 bases, with 12 bases separating them. Germline loops: CDR1 MNHEY, CDR2 SVGAGI. The CDR3 DNA sequence: TGTGCCAGCAGGGGGGCCTCGTGGACCCAGTACTTC. Translation: CASRGASWTQYF.

This chain uses TRBV7-8 with TRBJ1-2; the D gene is possibly TRBD1 (6 bases). This CDR3 has 13 residues. CDR1 is SGHVS and CDR2 is FQNEAQ in the germline V gene. The ends were cut back, 3 bases at V and 5 bases at J, with 10 bases in the middle. The CDR3 nucleotides are TGTGCCAGCAGCTTCGGGCAGGGGTATGGCTACACCTTC. It codes for CASSFGQGYGYTF. Full variable domain (remainder filled in from reference TRBV7-8 and TRBJ1-2): GAGVSQSPRYKVAKRGQDVALRCDPISGHVSLFWYQQALGQGPEFLTYFQNEAQLDKSGLPSDRFFAERPEGSVSTLKIQRTQQEDSAVYLCASSFGQGYGYTFGSGTRLTVV.

In its sample, this clone was seen a few times. This CDR3 reads CASSPRTREGSYEQYF. The CDR3 nucleotides read TGCGCCAGCAGCCCCAGAACCAGGGAAGGCTCCTACGAGCAGTACTTC. This chain uses TRBV5-1 with TRBJ2-7; tentative D call: TRBD1 (5 bases). Germline loops: CDR1 SGHRS, CDR2 YFSETQ. The CDR3 contains 16 residues. V was shortened by 4 bases and J by 0 bases, with 17 bases between the two germline ends.

This clone has just a few counts. The chain couples TRBV7-2 to TRBJ1-5, with D unresolved. Germline CDR1 reads SGHTA; CDR2 reads FQGNSA. The V and J ends lost 3 bases and 5 bases respectively, with 8 bases between them. This CDR3 spans 13 amino acids. The CDR3 bases are TGTGCCAGCAGCTTTTACAGTGATCAGCCCCAGCATTTT. The encoded protein is CASSFYSDQPQHF.

CDR3 DNA: TGTGCAAGTCGCTTAGGTCCGTCGGACAAAAACTATGGCTACACCTTC. Its translation: CASRLGPSDKNYGYTF. The chain has TRBV12-2 and TRBJ1-2; TRBD1 is the table's D call, not checked against the DNA. TRBV12-2 is deemed a pseudogene. The length of the CDR3 is 16 residues.

By proportion, this clone is medium-sized (0.01 to 0.1%). The chain joins TRBV6-6 to TRBJ1-1, with unresolved D. The CDR3 is made up of 17 amino acids. CDR1 is MNHNY, CDR2 SVGAGI, per germline (reference sequence). Trimming removed 5 bases at V and 1 base at J, with 20 bases between. The CDR3 DNA sequence: TGTGCCAGCAGTCGGCGACAACAGACTGTGACGAACACTGAAGCTTTCTTT. Protein: CASSRRQQTVTNTEAFF.

The chain links TRBV29-1 to TRBJ2-7; 9 bases align to TRBD1. Germline V gene lookup returns CDR1 SQVTM and CDR2 ANQGSEA. V dropped 4 bases and J dropped 4; count of bases not matched to a gene: 2. The CDR3 has 12 amino acids. The CDR3 loop reads CSVVGQGYEQYF. The CDR3 bases are TGCAGCGTTGTAGGACAGGGGTACGAGCAGTACTTC.

The chain recombines TRBV5-1 with TRBJ2-1; tentatively, D is TRBD2 (6 bases). CDR1 SGHRS and CDR2 YFSETQ come from the germline V gene. The CDR3 is 13 residues long. V was clipped by 5 bases and J by 4 bases, with 10 bases between them. The CDR3 DNA is TGCGCCAGCAGACTCGGGGGTTACAATGAGCAGTTCTTC. This gives the protein CASRLGGYNEQFF.

This clone was seen a few times. The chain joins TRBV5-1 to TRBJ1-2; 7 bases agree with TRBD1. Unmatched junction bases numbered 4, after V lost 1 base and J lost 4 bases. The germline CDR1 and CDR2 sequences are SGHRS and YFSETQ. The CDR3 sequence is 14 residues long. This chain's CDR3 is CASSLRGLGYGYTF. CDR3 DNA sequence: TGCGCCAGCAGCTTGAGGGGGCTAGGCTATGGCTACACCTTC.

The chain employs TRBV6-5 and TRBJ2-7; 8 bases match TRBD1. This CDR3 is built from 14 residues. Per the germline V gene, CDR1 is MNHEY and CDR2 is SVGAGI. The J segment lost 2 bases and the V segment lost 7 bases, leaving 7 bases of the junction unmatched. The CDR3 sequence: CASTNDRGAYEQYF. CDR3 DNA sequence: TGTGCCAGCACCAACGACAGGGGAGCCTACGAGCAGTACTTC.

This clone was counted once. The chain joins TRBV6-2 or TRBV6-3 to TRBJ2-1; D gene uncertain. V was trimmed by 2 bases and J by 6 bases, leaving 11 bases between them. CDR1 and CDR2 from the germline V gene are MNHEY and SVGEGT. There are 14 residues in the CDR3. The CDR3 loop is CASSYGSSSNEQFF. CDR3 bases: TGTGCCAGCAGTTACGGCAGCTCTTCCAATGAGCAGTTCTTC.

The chain joins TRBV3-1 (or the pseudogene TRBV3-2) to TRBJ1-3, with D possibly TRBD1 on 6 matching bases. The CDR3 totals 17 residues. V lost 1 base, J lost 4 bases, and 17 bases lay in between. Germline loops: CDR1 LGHDT, CDR2 YNNKEL (reference sequence). The CDR3 sequence: CASSQVNAGGRGNTIYF. The CDR3 nucleotides are TGTGCCAGCAGCCAAGTCAATGCTGGGGGGCGAGGAAACACCATATATTTT.

This chain links TRBV18 with TRBJ2-3, with D perhaps TRBD2 (5 bases). V was shortened by 3 bases and J by 0 bases, with 10 bases between the two germline ends. This CDR3 contains 15 residues. CDR1 is KGHSH, CDR2 LQKENI, per germline. CDR3 protein: CASSPRPGSTDTQYF. The CDR3 DNA sequence: TGTGCCAGCTCACCCAGGCCGGGGAGCACAGATACGCAGTATTTT.

The chain links TRBV19 to TRBJ2-3; unclear D gene. The ends were cut back, 5 bases at V and 1 base at J, with 13 bases in the middle. CDR1 and CDR2 from the germline V gene are LNHDA and SQIVND (reference sequence). CDR3 size: 15 residues. CDR3 region: CASSVGPTRTDTQYF. For the CDR3, the DNA is TGTGCCAGTAGTGTCGGACCCACCCGCACAGATACGCAGTATTTT.

The V gene is TRBV19, the J gene TRBJ1-2; possible D gene TRBD1, 6 bases. Germline lookup yields CDR1 LNHDA and CDR2 SQIVND (reference sequence). Trimming shortened V by 4 bases and J by 7 bases, and 16 bases separated the two germline ends. The CDR3 runs 14 residues. The CDR3 here is CASSTRQVGSGYTF. CDR3 DNA: TGTGCCAGTAGTACCAGACAGGTTGGGTCTGGCTACACCTTC.

The rearrangement uses TRBV12-3 or TRBV12-4 and TRBJ2-1, with D possibly being TRBD2 (6 bases). The CDR3 sequence is 13 residues long. Trimming left V 4 bases short and J 9 bases short, with 13 bases between. The CDR3 sequence is CASSSHYSGEQFF. The CDR3 region has the DNA TGTGCCAGCAGTTCCCATTATAGCGGTGAGCAGTTCTTC.

This clone was recorded once. The rearrangement links TRBV11-2 to TRBJ1-4; D possibly corresponds to TRBD1 (6 bases). The CDR3 is 15 residues long. Germline V gene data show CDR1 as SGHAT and CDR2 as FQNNGV. Trimming took off 2 bases at V and 5 bases at J, with 12 bases between the two ends. CDR3 sequence (DNA): TGTGCCAGCAGCTTAAGGCTAGGACAGAATGAAAAACTGTTTTTT. Translation gives CASSLRLGQNEKLFF.

The chain carries TRBV19 and TRBJ1-2, with D unclear. The CDR3 is 15 amino acids. V dropped 5 bases and J dropped 4 bases, with 17 bases sitting between them. Germline CDR1 reads LNHDA; CDR2 reads SQIVND (reference sequence). The CDR3: CASSATDRRSYGYTF. CDR3 coding DNA: TGTGCCAGTAGTGCTACGGACCGGAGAAGCTATGGCTACACCTTC.

This rearrangement joins TRBV19 to TRBJ1-5; D ambiguous. The CDR3 length is 14 residues. Trimming left V 4 bases short and J 3 bases short, with 10 bases between. Germline V lookup: CDR1 LNHDA, CDR2 SQIVND (reference sequence). CDR3 loop: CASSRRISNQPQHF. The DNA for the CDR3 is TGTGCCAGTAGTAGACGGATCTCCAATCAGCCCCAGCATTTT.

The DNA of the CDR3 is TGTGCCGCGTCGGGCTCTGGGGCCAACGTCCTGACTTTC. It specifies CAASGSGANVLTF. The gene calls are TRBV6-5 and TRBJ2-6, with no clear D. Germline V gene lookup returns CDR1 MNHEY and CDR2 SVGAGI. This CDR3 comprises 13 residues. The V end lost 11 bases, the J end lost 0 bases, and 8 bases lay between the germline ends.

This chain joins TRBV5-1 and TRBJ2-1; TRBD1 matches at 7 bases. The junction had 7 bases not matched to a gene; V was cut back by 4 bases and J by 9 bases. Germline CDR1 reads SGHRS; CDR2 reads YFSETQ. The CDR3 is made up of 13 amino acids. The CDR3 loop is CASSRGGEGEQFF. CDR3 DNA sequence: TGCGCCAGCAGCAGAGGGGGCGAGGGTGAGCAGTTCTTC.

This clone was picked up a small number of times. The chain recombines TRBV3-1 (or the pseudogene TRBV3-2) with TRBJ2-7; D may match TRBD1 or TRBD2 (5 bases each). CDR1 is LGHDT, CDR2 YNNKEL, per germline (reference sequence). Trimming stripped 4 bases from V and 3 bases from J, with 16 bases between. The CDR3 is 15 amino acids. CDR3 sequence: CASSPIGTVGYEQYF. CDR3 nucleotide sequence: TGTGCCAGCAGCCCTATAGGGACCGTAGGCTACGAGCAGTACTTC.